This TCR beta chain was captured by sequencing in a study of T cell changes during pregnancy in multiple sclerosis. V trimming: 4 bases; J trimming: 7 bases; junction bases outside the gene matches: 14. The CDR3 is made up of 17 amino acids. Germline V lookup: CDR1 SGHTA, CDR2 FQGNSA. Using immunoSEQ multiplex PCR, the repertoire was profiled, and TCRdb retains in-frame clones only, with some absent. The sample has tens of thousands of clones; roughly 94% are singletons. This clone was recorded once. The V call is TRBV7-2, the J call TRBJ2-5, with TRBD2 matching 11 bases. The TCR was taken from a female donor with multiple sclerosis, enrolled in a pregnancy study. The sequencing used peripheral blood, collected in the third trimester of pregnancy. CDR3 region: CASSSPSLAGGPGTQYF. The DNA of the CDR3 is TGTGCCAGCAGCTCGCCATCCTTAGCGGGGGGGCCCGGGACCCAGTACTTC.